These 27 T cell receptor beta chains were all obtained from the same sample, sequenced in a study of T cells in Graves' hyperthyroidism and ophthalmopathy. Amplified regions were TCR beta CDR3 sequences from RNA transcripts. HTBI primers were the set used in a first-round RT-PCR of the TCR CDR3. One entry per CDR3 protein, called by TCRdb with MiXCR from the multiplex PCR reads. The sample includes over 450,000 distinct CDR3 sequences, approximately 15% of them seen just once. Sequencing was performed on blood. These receptors all stem from a woman aged 18-29 years with Graves' hyperthyroidism.

This clonotype was observed many times. This sequence joins TRBV6-1 and TRBJ1-2, with 9 positions matching TRBD1. The CDR3 spans 11 residues. V lost 6 bases to trimming and J lost 8 bases; unmatched junction nucleotides: 1. The germline CDR1 and CDR2 sequences are MNHNS and SASEGT. The CDR3 is CASRTGGGYTF. In DNA, the CDR3 is TGTGCCAGCAGAACAGGGGGCGGCTACACCTTC.

This chain connects TRBV19 to TRBJ2-1, with no clear D. V was clipped by 3 bases and J by 5 bases, with 5 bases between them. CDR1 LNHDA and CDR2 SQIVND come from the germline V gene (reference sequence). The CDR3 is 12 residues long. Here the CDR3 DNA reads TGTGCCAGTAGTATCTCACACAATGAGCAGTTCTTC. Its protein is CASSISHNEQFF.

This clonotype was recorded at least ten times. The J gene is TRBJ2-3, the V gene TRBV7-2; D gene unclear. This CDR3 contains 13 residues. Germline V CDR1 and CDR2: SGHTA, FQGNSA. The V end lost 1 base, the J end lost 5 bases, and 7 bases lay between the germline ends. CDR3 sequence reads: CASSLVRVDTQYF. The CDR3 nucleotides read TGTGCCAGCAGCTTAGTCCGGGTAGATACGCAGTATTTT.

This clonotype was seen ten or more times. This chain connects TRBV12-3 or TRBV12-4 to TRBJ2-5; D is unclear. This CDR3 comprises 13 residues. V lost 3 bases and J lost 3, with 8 bases in between. CDR3 DNA sequence: TGTGCCAGCAGTTTCGGTGGGGAAGAGACCCAGTACTTC. Translating it yields CASSFGGEETQYF.

This clonotype was seen repeatedly, ten times or more. The J gene is TRBJ1-5, the V gene TRBV6-1; D ambiguous. V was shortened by 6 bases and J by 0 bases, with 12 bases between the two germline ends. CDR1 and CDR2 from the germline V gene are MNHNS and SASEGT. The CDR3 is 15 amino acids. The CDR3 DNA is TGTGCCAGCAGGCTAGACATCCGTAGCAATCAGCCCCAGCATTTT. Its translation: CASRLDIRSNQPQHF.

This clonotype was seen ten or more times. V is TRBV10-3 and J is TRBJ2-5; D gene uncertain. Germline V gene data show CDR1 as ENHRY and CDR2 as SYGVKD. This CDR3 region has 13 residues. V dropped 10 bases and J dropped 3 bases, with 15 bases sitting between them. For the CDR3, the DNA is TGTGCCACCGGGCCTCCGGGTAAAGAGACCCAGTACTTC. It encodes CATGPPGKETQYF.

This clonotype was counted only a few times. This chain connects TRBV7-2 to TRBJ2-7, with TRBD1 as a possible D gene (5 bases). Germline assignment: CDR1 SGHTA and CDR2 FQGNSA. Trimming pared 5 bases from V and 2 bases from J, leaving 13 bases between. The CDR3 spans 14 residues. DNA for the CDR3: TGTGCCAGCAGCACCTATCTAGGGGCCTACGAGCAGTACGTC. This encodes CASSTYLGAYEQYV.

This clonotype was recorded many times. This rearrangement joins TRBV20-1 to TRBJ2-3; D is ambiguous. The CDR3 length is 14 residues. Germline CDR1 reads DFQATT; CDR2 reads SNEGSKA (reference sequence). V lost 3 bases and J 3 bases, leaving 13 bases between the germline ends. The CDR3 here is CSARPFVDTDTQYF. The CDR3 coding sequence is TGCAGTGCTAGGCCTTTTGTGGATACAGATACGCAGTATTTT.

The chain has TRBV4-1 and TRBJ1-4; D gene unclear. The CDR3 is made up of 14 amino acids. Germline lookup yields CDR1 MGHRA and CDR2 YSYEKL. The V gene lost 5 bases and the J gene lost 7 bases, with 14 bases spanning the gap. CDR3 protein: CASSNPWLSEKLFF. For the CDR3, the DNA is TGCGCCAGCAGCAACCCCTGGCTGAGTGAAAAACTGTTTTTT.

The table lists this clonotype with many counts. The chain is built from TRBV3-1 and TRBJ2-1, with D unclear. The CDR3 length is 13 residues. Deletions cut 4 bases from V and 9 bases from J, with 13 bases between. Looked up from germline, CDR1 is LGHDT and CDR2 is YNNKEL (reference sequence). The CDR3 DNA sequence: TGTGCCAGCAGCCTACCTGGGGTGGCTGAGCAGTTCTTC. Protein: CASSLPGVAEQFF.

This clonotype has ten or more counts. The chain employs TRBV20-1 and TRBJ2-7, with TRBD1 matching 8 bases. The ends lost 7 bases at V and 4 bases at J; junction bases unmatched: 6. CDR1 is DFQATT and CDR2 is SNEGSKA in the germline V gene (reference sequence). The CDR3 sequence is 12 residues long. The CDR3 nucleotides read TGCAGTGTCCAGGGGGCCAGTTACGAGCAGTACGTC. Residues: CSVQGASYEQYV.

This clonotype was observed at least ten times. The rearrangement joins TRBV2 to TRBJ2-1; D unresolved. This CDR3 is 11 amino acids long. V was shortened by 6 bases and J by 8 bases, with 8 bases between the two germline ends. Per the germline V gene, CDR1 is SNHLY and CDR2 is FYNNEI. CDR3: CASRPEYEQFF. CDR3 DNA: TGTGCCAGCAGACCCGAGTATGAGCAGTTCTTC.

The chain links TRBV4-1 to TRBJ2-4; 9 bases agree with TRBD2. With V trimmed by 0 bases and J by 3 bases, 18 bases remained unmatched. CDR1 and CDR2 (germline): MGHRA, YSYEKL. The CDR3 has 21 amino acids. CDR3 region: CASSQDPGLLAGVIDKNIQYF. CDR3 bases: TGCGCCAGCAGCCAAGACCCCGGGTTATTAGCGGGAGTGATTGACAAAAACATTCAGTACTTC.

This clonotype was seen repeatedly, ten times or more. This sequence joins TRBV6-5 and TRBJ2-7; D unclear. Germline CDR1 and CDR2: MNHEY and SVGAGI. Trimming took 5 bases from V and 4 from J, leaving 12 bases between them. The CDR3 covers 13 residues. The CDR3 region has the DNA TGTGCCAGCAGTCCCCGACTCTTTTACGAGCAGTACTTC. Translated, it gives CASSPRLFYEQYF.

The V and J genes are TRBV19 and TRBJ2-1; the D gene is possibly TRBD2 (5 bases). V was trimmed by 0 bases and J by 3 bases, leaving 9 bases between them. The germline V gene has CDR1 LNHDA and CDR2 SQIVND (reference sequence). The CDR3 length is 15 residues. The CDR3 spells CASSIEGVLYNEQFF. The CDR3, as DNA: TGTGCCAGTAGTATAGAGGGAGTTCTCTACAATGAGCAGTTCTTC.

This clonotype was detected only a few times. The chain joins TRBV28 to TRBJ2-7; tentative D call: TRBD2 (6 bases). This CDR3 spans 13 amino acids. V lost 6 bases to trimming and J lost 3 bases, with 12 bases between them. Germline CDR1 is MDHEN and CDR2 is SYDVKM. CDR3 sequence (DNA): TGTGCCAGCAGCAGGGAGGATATCTACGAGCAGTACGTC. Amino acids: CASSREDIYEQYV.

At least ten counts were recorded for this clonotype. This rearrangement joins TRBV18 to TRBJ1-1; no reliable D call. CDR1 KGHSH and CDR2 LQKENI come from the germline V gene. The CDR3 extends over 13 amino acids. V lost 6 bases to trimming and J lost 8 bases, with 16 bases between them. The DNA of the CDR3 is TGTGCCAGCTCGATCGGACGGCGGGAGGAAGCTTTCTTT. As protein: CASSIGRREEAFF.

This clonotype was counted between two and nine times. The genes are TRBV5-1 and TRBJ1-1; TRBD1 aligns across 10 bases. CDR1 and CDR2 (germline): SGHRS, YFSETQ. Losses at the gene ends were 4 bases for V and 6 bases for J; bases not matched to a gene: 6. There are 14 residues in the CDR3. CDR3 coding DNA: TGCGCCAGCAGCCCGGGACAGGGGAGGGCTGAAGCTTTCTTT. This codes for CASSPGQGRAEAFF.

This clonotype was detected many times. The genes are TRBV3-1 and TRBJ2-3; D is possibly TRBD2 (6 bases). The CDR3 spans 16 residues. Germline V gives CDR1 LGHDT, CDR2 YNNKEL (reference sequence). Deletions cut 3 bases from V and 0 bases from J, with 13 bases between. CDR3 in DNA: TGTGCCAGCAGCCACCCGGGACTTCCTAGCACAGATACGCAGTATTTT. Its translation is CASSHPGLPSTDTQYF.

This clonotype was observed at least ten times. This chain joins TRBV20-1 and TRBJ2-6; maybe TRBD2 (6 bases). V gave up 3 bases and J gave up 4 bases, with 19 bases separating them. Germline CDR1 is DFQATT and CDR2 is SNEGSKA (reference sequence). The CDR3 is made up of 17 amino acids. The CDR3 spells CSARAERGAPGANVLTF. CDR3 nucleotide sequence: TGCAGTGCTAGGGCGGAACGCGGGGCGCCGGGGGCCAACGTCCTGACTTTC.

This clonotype was found many times. J is TRBJ1-6 and V is TRBV12-3 or TRBV12-4, with D possibly TRBD1 on 6 matching bases. This CDR3 region has 14 residues. Trimming pared 6 bases from V and 8 bases from J, leaving 14 bases between. CDR3 residues: CASSRLRGDSPLHF. Here the CDR3 DNA reads TGTGCCAGCAGCCGGCTCAGGGGCGATTCACCCCTCCACTTT.

This clonotype was recorded many times. The CDR3: CASSLERTGGAGIQYF. The CDR3, as DNA: TGTGCCAGCAGTTTAGAACGGACAGGGGGCGCAGGCATTCAGTACTTC. This chain connects TRBV12-3 or TRBV12-4 to TRBJ2-4; 11 bases line up with TRBD1. The CDR3 length is 16 residues. V gave up 1 base and J gave up 9 bases; unmatched junction bases: 8.

About this clonotype: With a much larger clone just one base away, this may be a read error. The rearrangement joins TRBV27 to TRBJ1-2; 10 nucleotides line up with TRBD1. This CDR3 has 15 residues. The V gene's germline CDR1 is MNHEY and CDR2 SMNVEV (reference sequence). V lost 3 bases, J lost 7 bases, and 8 bases stayed unmatched. The CDR3 region has the DNA TGTGCCAGCAGTTTTGGGACAGGGGCAATCGGTGGCTACACCTTC. Protein sequence: CASSFGTGAIGGYTF.

The chain uses TRBV20-1 and TRBJ1-6; tentatively, D is TRBD1 (5 bases). Trimming cost V 4 bases and J 2 bases, with 15 bases left between them. This CDR3 comprises 16 residues. From germline, CDR1 is DFQATT and CDR2 SNEGSKA (reference sequence). The CDR3 spells CSANHAGDPYNSPLHF. CDR3 nucleotide sequence: TGCAGTGCTAATCACGCGGGGGACCCCTATAATTCACCCCTCCACTTT.

This clonotype was seen ten or more times. J is TRBJ2-5 and V is TRBV2; D not certain. CDR1 and CDR2 (germline): SNHLY, FYNNEI. V was trimmed by 4 bases and J by 5 bases, leaving 8 bases between them. The CDR3 is 12 residues long. The CDR3 sequence is CASSAIEETQYF. As DNA, the CDR3 is TGTGCCAGCAGTGCAATTGAGGAGACCCAGTACTTC. The full variable domain, rest sourced from reference TRBV2 and TRBJ2-5, is EPEVTQTPSHQVTQMGQEVILRCVPISNHLYFYWYRQILGQKVEFLVSFYNNEISEKSEIFDDQFSVERPDGSNFTLKIRSTKLEDSAMYFCASSAIEETQYFGPGTRLLVL.

This clonotype has a count of ten or more. The chain recombines TRBV2 with TRBJ2-7, with 8 bases that match TRBD1. Trimming at V came to 4 bases and at J to 5 bases, leaving 7 bases not matched to a gene. The CDR3 has 14 amino acids. Germline CDR1 and CDR2: SNHLY and FYNNEI. The CDR3 region is CASSGGQGIDEQYF. The CDR3 coding sequence is TGTGCCAGCAGTGGAGGACAGGGAATAGACGAGCAGTACTTC. Filled out from reference TRBV2 and TRBJ2-7, the complete variable domain reads EPEVTQTPSHQVTQMGQEVILRCVPISNHLYFYWYRQILGQKVEFLVSFYNNEISEKSEIFDDQFSVERPDGSNFTLKIRSTKLEDSAMYFCASSGGQGIDEQYFGPGTRLTVT.

This clonotype came up many times. CDR3 DNA sequence: TGTGCCAGCAGTTACTCTGCAGGGAGCAATCAGCCCCAGCATTTT. Its translation is CASSYSAGSNQPQHF. V is TRBV6-2 or TRBV6-3 and J is TRBJ1-5; D possibly corresponds to TRBD1 (5 bases). Trimming removed 0 bases from V and 1 base from J, with 7 bases in between. The CDR3 contains 15 residues. Germline V gene sequence: CDR1 MNHEY, CDR2 SVGEGT.